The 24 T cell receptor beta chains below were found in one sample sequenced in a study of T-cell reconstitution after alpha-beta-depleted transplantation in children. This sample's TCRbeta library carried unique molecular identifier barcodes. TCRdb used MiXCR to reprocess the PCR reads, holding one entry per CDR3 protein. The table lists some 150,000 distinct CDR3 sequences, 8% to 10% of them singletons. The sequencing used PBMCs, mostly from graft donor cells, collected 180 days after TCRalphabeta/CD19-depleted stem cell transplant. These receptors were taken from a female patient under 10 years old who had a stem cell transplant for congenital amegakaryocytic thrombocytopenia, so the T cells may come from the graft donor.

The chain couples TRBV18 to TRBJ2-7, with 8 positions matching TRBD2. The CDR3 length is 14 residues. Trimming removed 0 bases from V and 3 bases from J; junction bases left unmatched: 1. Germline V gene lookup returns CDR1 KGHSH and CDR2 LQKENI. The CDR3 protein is CASSPPSGNYEQYF. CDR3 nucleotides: TGTGCCAGCTCACCACCTAGCGGGAACTACGAGCAGTACTTC.

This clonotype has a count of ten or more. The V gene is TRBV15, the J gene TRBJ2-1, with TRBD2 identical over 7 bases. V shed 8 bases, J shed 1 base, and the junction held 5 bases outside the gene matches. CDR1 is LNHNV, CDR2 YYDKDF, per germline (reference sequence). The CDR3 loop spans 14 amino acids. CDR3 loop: CATGGLVSYNEQFF. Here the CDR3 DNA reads TGTGCCACCGGCGGACTAGTTTCCTACAATGAGCAGTTCTTC.

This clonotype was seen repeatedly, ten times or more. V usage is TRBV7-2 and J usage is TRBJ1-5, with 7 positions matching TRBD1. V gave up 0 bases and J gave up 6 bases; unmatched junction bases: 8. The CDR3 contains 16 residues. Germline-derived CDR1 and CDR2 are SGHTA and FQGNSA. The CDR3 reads CASSLAGRGFGQPQHF. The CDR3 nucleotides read TGTGCCAGCAGCTTAGCGGGCAGGGGGTTTGGTCAGCCCCAGCATTTT.

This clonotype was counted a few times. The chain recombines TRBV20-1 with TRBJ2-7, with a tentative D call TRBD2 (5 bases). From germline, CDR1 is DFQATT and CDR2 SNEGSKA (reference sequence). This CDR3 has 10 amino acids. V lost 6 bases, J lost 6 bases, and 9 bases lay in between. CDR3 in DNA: TGCAGTGCGGGAGCACTCGAGCAGTACTTC. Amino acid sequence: CSAGALEQYF.

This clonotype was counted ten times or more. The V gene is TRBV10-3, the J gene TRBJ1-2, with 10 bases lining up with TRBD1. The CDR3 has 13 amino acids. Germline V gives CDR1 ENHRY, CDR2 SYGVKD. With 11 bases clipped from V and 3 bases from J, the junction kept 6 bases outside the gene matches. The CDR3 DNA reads TGTGCCGTTGGGACAGGGGATTACTATGGCTACACCTTC. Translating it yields CAVGTGDYYGYTF.

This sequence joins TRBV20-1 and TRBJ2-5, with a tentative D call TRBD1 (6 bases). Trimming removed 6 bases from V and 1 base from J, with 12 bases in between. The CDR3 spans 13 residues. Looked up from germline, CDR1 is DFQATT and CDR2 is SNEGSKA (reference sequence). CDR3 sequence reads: CSAGDRIQETQYF. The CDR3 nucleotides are TGCAGTGCCGGTGACAGGATCCAAGAGACCCAGTACTTC.

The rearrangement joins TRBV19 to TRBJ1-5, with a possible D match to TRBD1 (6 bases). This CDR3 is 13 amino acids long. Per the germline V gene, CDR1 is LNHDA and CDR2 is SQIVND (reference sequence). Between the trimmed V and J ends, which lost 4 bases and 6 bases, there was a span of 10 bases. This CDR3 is CASSKQGAQPQHF. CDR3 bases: TGTGCCAGTAGTAAACAGGGAGCTCAGCCCCAGCATTTT.

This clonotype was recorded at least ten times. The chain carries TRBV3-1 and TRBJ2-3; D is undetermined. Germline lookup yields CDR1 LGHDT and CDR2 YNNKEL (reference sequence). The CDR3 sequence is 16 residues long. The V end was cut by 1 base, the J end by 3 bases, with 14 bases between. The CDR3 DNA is TGTGCCAGCAGCCAAGCATCCCCAAGCGAGACAGATACGCAGTATTTT. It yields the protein CASSQASPSETDTQYF.

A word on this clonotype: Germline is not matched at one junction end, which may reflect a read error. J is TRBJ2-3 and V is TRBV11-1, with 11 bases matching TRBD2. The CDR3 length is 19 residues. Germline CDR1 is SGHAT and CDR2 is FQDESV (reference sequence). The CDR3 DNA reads TGTGCCAGCAGCGGGCCTCAAGGGCTAGCGGGGGGCTTCACAGATACGCGGTATTTT. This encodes CASSGPQGLAGGFTDTRYF.

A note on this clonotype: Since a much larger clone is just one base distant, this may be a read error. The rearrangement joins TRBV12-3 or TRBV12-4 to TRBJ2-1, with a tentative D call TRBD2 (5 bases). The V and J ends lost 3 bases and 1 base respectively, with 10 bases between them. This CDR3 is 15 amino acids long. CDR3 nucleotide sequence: TGTGCCAGCAGTTTTTGTGGGAGTTCCTACAATGAGCAGTTCTTC. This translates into CASSFCGSSYNEQFF.

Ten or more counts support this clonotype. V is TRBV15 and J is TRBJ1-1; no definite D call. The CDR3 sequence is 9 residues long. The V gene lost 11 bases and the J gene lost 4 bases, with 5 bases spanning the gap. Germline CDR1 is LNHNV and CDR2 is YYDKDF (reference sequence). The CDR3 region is CAPTTEAFF. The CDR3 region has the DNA TGTGCCCCTACCACTGAAGCTTTCTTT.

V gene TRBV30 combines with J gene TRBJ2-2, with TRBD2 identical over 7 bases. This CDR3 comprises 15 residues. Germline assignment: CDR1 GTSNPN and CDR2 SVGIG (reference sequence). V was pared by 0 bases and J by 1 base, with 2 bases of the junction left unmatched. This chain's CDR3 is CAWSVRGRNTGELFF. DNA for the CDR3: TGTGCCTGGAGTGTACGCGGGAGGAACACCGGGGAGCTGTTTTTT. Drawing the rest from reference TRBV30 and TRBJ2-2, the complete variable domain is SQTIHQWPATLVQPVGSPLSLECTVEGTSNPNLYWYRQAAGRGLQLLFYSVGIGQISSEVPQNLSASRPQDRQFILSSKKLLLSDSGFYLCAWSVRGRNTGELFFGEGSRLTVL.

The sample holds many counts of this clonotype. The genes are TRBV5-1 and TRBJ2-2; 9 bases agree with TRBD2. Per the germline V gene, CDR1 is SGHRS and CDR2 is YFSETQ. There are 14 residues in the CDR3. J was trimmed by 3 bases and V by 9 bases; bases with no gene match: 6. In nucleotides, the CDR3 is TGCGCCACCGCTAGCGGGACTCACACCGGGGAGCTGTTTTTT. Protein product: CATASGTHTGELFF.

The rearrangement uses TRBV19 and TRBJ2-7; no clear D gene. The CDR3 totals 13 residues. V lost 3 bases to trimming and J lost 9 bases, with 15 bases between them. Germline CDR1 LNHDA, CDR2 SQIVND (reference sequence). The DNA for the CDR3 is TGTGCCAGTAGTATTCCCCCGACGAGAAGGCAGTACTTC. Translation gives CASSIPPTRRQYF.

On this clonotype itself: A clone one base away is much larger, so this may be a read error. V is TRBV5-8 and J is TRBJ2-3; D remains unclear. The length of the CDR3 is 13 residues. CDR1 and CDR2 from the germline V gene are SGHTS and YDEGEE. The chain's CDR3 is CACSYPNTDTQYF. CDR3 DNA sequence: TGTGCCTGCAGCTACCCAAACACAGATACGCAGTATTTT.

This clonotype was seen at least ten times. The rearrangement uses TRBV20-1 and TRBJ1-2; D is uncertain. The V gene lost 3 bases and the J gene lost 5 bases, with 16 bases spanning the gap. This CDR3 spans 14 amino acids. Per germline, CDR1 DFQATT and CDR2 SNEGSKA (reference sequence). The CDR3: CSARAREGGYGYTF. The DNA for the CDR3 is TGCAGTGCTAGGGCCCGGGAGGGTGGATATGGCTACACCTTC.

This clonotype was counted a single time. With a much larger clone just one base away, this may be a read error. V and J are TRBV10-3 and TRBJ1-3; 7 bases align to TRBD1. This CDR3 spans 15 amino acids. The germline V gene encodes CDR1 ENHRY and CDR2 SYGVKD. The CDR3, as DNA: TGTGCCATTAGGGACAGCTCTTCCTCTGGAAACAGCATATATTTT. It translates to CAIRDSSSSGNSIYF.

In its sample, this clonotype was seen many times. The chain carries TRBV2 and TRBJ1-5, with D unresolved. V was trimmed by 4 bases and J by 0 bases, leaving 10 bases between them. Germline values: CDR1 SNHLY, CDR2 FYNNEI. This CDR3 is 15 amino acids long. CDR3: CASSVRLISNQPQHF. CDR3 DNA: TGTGCCAGCAGTGTTAGGCTGATTAGCAATCAGCCCCAGCATTTT.

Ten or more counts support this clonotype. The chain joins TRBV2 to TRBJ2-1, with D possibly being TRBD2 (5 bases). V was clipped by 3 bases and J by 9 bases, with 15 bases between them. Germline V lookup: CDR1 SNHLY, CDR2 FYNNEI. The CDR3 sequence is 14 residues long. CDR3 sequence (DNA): TGTGCCAGCAGTGAGAGTCTAGCAAGTGGTGAGCAGTTCTTC. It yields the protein CASSESLASGEQFF.

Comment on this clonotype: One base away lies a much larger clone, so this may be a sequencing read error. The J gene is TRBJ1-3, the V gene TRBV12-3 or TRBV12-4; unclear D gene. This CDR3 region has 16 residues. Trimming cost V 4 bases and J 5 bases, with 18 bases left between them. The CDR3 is CASSSRQANHRNTIYF. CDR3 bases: TGTGCCAGCAGTTCCCGCCAGGCTAACCATCGAAACACCATATATTTT.

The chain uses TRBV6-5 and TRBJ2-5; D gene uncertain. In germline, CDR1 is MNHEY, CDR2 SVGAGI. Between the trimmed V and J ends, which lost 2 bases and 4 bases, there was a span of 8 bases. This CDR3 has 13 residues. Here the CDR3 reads CASSYPGRETQYF. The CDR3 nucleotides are TGTGCCAGCAGTTACCCGGGCAGAGAGACCCAGTACTTC.

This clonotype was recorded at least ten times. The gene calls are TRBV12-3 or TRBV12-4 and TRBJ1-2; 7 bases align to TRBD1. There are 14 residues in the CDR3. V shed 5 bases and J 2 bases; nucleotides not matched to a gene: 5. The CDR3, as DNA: TGTGCCAGCAGTCTTCGGGACAGAAACTATGGCTACACCTTC. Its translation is CASSLRDRNYGYTF.

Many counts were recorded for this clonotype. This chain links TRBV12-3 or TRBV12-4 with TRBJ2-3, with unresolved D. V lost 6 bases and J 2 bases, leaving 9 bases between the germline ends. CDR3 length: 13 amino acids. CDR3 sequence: CASRRTPTDTQYF. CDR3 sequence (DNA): TGTGCCAGCAGACGGACCCCCACAGATACGCAGTATTTT.

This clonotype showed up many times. CDR3 in DNA: TGTGCCAGCAGCTTAACTCCTCTTGGGGCCAACGTCCTGACTTTC. Protein sequence: CASSLTPLGANVLTF. V and J are TRBV7-2 and TRBJ2-6, with no clear D. Germline CDR1 and CDR2: SGHTA and FQGNSA. This CDR3 is 15 amino acids long. V gave up 2 bases and J gave up 3 bases, with 8 bases separating them. Looking up the rest from reference TRBV7-2 and TRBJ2-6 gives the full variable domain: GAGVSQSPSNKVTEKGKDVELRCDPISGHTALYWYRQSLGQGLEFLIYFQGNSAPDKSGLPSDRFSAERTGGSVSTLTIQRTQQEDSAVYLCASSLTPLGANVLTFGAGSRLTVL.